The T cell receptor beta chain described here comes from a study of beta chain features in type 1 diabetes. Study results and limitations: Naive, central memory and Treg TCRB repertoires appeared more alike in patients than in healthy donors. Shortening of TCRB CDR3s, moderate but significant, appeared in all four CD4+ subsets of Type 1 diabetes patients.

Trimming shortened V by 3 bases and J by 3 bases, and 6 bases separated the two germline ends. The germline CDR1 and CDR2 sequences are DFQATT and SNEGSKA (reference sequence). This CDR3 is 11 amino acids long. The entirety of the isolated RNA underwent reverse transcription, so expressed TCRB transcripts were sequenced. Clones were read by immunoSEQ multiplex PCR, and TCRdb kept only the in-frame ones, dropping some. The sample holds 160,000 or so clones, roughly 60% seen once. Turning to this clone: The antigen remains undetermined.

The TCR comes from a man aged 25-45 years with type 1 diabetes. The sequencing input was naive CD4+ T cells from blood. The chain has TRBV20-1 and TRBJ2-7, with no clear D. The CDR3 coding sequence is TGCAGTGCTAGTCAAGTCTACGAGCAGTACTTC. It encodes CSASQVYEQYF.